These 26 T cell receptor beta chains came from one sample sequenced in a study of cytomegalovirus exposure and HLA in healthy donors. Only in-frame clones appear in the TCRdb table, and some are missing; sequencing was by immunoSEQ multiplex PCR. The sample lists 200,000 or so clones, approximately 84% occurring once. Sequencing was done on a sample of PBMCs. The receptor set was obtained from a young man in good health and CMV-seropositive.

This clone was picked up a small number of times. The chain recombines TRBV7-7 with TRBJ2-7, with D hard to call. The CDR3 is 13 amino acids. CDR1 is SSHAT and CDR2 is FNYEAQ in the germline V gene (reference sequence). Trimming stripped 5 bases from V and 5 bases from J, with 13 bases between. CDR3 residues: CASSPPASDEQYF. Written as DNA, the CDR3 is TGTGCCAGCAGCCCCCCCGCCTCGGACGAGCAGTACTTC. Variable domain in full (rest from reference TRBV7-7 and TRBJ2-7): GAGVSQSPRYKVTKRGQDVTLRCDPISSHATLYWYQQALGQGPEFLTYFNYEAQPDKSGLPSDRFSAERPEGSISTLTIQRTEQRDSAMYRCASSPPASDEQYFGPGTRLTVT.

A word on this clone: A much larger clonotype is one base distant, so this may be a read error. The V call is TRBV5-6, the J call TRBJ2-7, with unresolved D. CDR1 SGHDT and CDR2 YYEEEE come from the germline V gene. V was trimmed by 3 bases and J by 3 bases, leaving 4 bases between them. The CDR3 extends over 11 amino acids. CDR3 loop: CASSSYYEQYF. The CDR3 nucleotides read TGTGCCAGCAGCTCCTACTACGAGCAGTACTTC.

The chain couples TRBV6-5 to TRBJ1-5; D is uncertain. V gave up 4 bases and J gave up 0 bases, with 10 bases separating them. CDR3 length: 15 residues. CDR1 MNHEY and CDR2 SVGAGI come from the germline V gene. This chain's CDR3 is CASSLTPDSNQPQHF. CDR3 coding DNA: TGTGCCAGCAGTTTGACACCCGATAGCAATCAGCCCCAGCATTTT.

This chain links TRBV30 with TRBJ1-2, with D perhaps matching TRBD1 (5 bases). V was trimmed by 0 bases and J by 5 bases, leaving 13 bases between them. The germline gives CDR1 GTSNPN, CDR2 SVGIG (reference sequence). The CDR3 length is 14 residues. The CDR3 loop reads CAWSVSGGRYGYTF. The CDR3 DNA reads TGTGCCTGGAGTGTGTCGGGGGGACGTTATGGCTACACCTTC.

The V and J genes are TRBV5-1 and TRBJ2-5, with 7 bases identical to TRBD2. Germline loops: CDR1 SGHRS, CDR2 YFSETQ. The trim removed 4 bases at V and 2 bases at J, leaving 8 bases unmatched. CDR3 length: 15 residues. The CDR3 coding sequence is TGCGCCAGCAGCACTCAGACGGGAGGACAAGAGACCCAGTACTTC. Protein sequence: CASSTQTGGQETQYF.

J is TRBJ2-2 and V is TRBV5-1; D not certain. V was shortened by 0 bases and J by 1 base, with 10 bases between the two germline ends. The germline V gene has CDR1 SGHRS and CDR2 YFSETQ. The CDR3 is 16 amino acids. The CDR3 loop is CASSLVFEQNTGELFF. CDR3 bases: TGCGCCAGCAGCTTGGTTTTCGAGCAGAACACCGGGGAGCTGTTTTTT.

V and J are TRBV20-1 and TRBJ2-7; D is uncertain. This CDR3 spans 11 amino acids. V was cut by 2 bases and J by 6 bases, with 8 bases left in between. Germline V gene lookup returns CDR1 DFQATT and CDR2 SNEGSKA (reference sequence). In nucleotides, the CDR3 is TGCAGTGCTAGAACGGTCTCCGAGCAGTACTTC. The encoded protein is CSARTVSEQYF.

The chain's CDR3 is CASSQTAGTGDYEQYF. Here the CDR3 DNA reads TGTGCCAGCAGCCAAACAGCCGGGACGGGGGACTACGAGCAGTACTTC. The V and J genes are TRBV7-9 and TRBJ2-7, with D possibly TRBD2 on 6 matching bases. V was shortened by 5 bases and J by 3 bases, with 20 bases between the two germline ends. Germline V gene sequence: CDR1 SEHNR, CDR2 FQNEAQ (reference sequence). The CDR3 runs to 16 residues.

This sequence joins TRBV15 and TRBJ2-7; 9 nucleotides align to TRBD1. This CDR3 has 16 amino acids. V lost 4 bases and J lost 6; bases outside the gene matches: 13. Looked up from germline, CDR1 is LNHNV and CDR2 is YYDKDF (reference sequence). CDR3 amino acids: CATSTPSLTGGGEQYF. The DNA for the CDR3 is TGTGCCACCAGCACCCCCAGCCTAACAGGGGGCGGCGAGCAGTACTTC.

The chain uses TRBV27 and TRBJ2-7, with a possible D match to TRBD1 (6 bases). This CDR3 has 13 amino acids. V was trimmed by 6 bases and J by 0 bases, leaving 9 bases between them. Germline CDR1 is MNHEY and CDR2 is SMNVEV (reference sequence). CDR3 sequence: CASRAGDSYEQYF. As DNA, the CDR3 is TGTGCCAGCAGAGCAGGGGACTCCTACGAGCAGTACTTC.

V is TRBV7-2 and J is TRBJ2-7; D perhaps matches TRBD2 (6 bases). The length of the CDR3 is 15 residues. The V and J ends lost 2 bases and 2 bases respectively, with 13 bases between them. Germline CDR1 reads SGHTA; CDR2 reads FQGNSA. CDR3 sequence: CASSLRGNTPYEQYF. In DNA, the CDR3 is TGTGCCAGCAGCTTACGGGGGAATACCCCCTACGAGCAGTACTTC.

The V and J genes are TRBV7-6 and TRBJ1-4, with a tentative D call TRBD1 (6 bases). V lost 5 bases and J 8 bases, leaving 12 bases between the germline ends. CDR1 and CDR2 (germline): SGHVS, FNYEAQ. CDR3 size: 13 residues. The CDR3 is CASSPRGGEKLFF. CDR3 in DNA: TGTGCCAGCAGCCCACGCGGGGGCGAAAAACTGTTTTTT.

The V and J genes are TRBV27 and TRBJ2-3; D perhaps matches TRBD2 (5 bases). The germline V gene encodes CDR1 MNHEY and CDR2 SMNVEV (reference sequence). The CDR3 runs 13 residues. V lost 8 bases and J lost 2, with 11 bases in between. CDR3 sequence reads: CASYTRLTDTQYF. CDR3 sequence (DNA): TGTGCCAGCTACACTAGGCTCACAGATACGCAGTATTTT.

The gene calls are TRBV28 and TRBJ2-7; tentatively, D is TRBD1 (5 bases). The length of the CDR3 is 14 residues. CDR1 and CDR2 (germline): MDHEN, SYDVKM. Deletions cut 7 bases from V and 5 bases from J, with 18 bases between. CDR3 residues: CASTFGGRAHEQYF. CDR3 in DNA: TGTGCCAGCACCTTTGGTGGCAGGGCCCACGAGCAGTACTTC.

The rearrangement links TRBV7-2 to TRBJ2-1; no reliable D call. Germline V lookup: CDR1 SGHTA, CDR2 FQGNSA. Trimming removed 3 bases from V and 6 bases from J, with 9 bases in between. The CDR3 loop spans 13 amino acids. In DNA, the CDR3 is TGTGCCAGCAGCTTCTCCCTAGTCAATGAGCAGTTCTTC. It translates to CASSFSLVNEQFF.

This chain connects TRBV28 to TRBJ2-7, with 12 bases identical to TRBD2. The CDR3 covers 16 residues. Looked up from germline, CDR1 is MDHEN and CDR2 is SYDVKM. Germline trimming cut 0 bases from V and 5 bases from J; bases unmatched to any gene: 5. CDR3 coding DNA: TGTGCCAGCAGTTTATGGCTAGCGGGAGGGCCCCACGAGCAGTACTTC. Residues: CASSLWLAGGPHEQYF.

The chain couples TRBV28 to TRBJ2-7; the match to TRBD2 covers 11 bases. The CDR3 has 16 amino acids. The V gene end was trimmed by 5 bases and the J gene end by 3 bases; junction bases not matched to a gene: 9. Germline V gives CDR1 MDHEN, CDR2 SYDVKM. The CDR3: CASSLSQTSGVYEQYF. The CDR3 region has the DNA TGTGCCAGCAGTCTCTCGCAGACTAGCGGGGTCTACGAGCAGTACTTC.

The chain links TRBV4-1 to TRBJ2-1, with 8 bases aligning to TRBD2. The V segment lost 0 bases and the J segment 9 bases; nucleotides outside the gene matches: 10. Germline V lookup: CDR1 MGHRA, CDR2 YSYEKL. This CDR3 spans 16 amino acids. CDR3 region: CASSQDLLAVATEQFF. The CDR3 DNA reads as TGCGCCAGCAGCCAAGATTTACTAGCGGTGGCCACTGAGCAGTTCTTC.

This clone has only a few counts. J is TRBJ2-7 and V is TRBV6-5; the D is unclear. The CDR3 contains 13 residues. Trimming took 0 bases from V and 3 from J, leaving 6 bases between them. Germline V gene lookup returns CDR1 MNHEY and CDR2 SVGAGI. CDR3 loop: CASSYSIGYEQYF. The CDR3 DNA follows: TGTGCCAGCAGTTACTCGATCGGCTACGAGCAGTACTTC.

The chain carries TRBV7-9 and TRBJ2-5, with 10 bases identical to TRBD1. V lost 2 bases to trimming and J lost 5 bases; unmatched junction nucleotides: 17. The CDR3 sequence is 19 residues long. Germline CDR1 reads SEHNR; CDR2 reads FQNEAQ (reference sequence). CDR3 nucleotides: TGTGCCAGCAGCTTATTGGGACAGGGGTTAGCGGGCGAGGGGGAGACCCAGTACTTC. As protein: CASSLLGQGLAGEGETQYF. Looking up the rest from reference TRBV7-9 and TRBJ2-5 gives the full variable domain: DTGVSQNPRHKITKRGQNVTFRCDPISEHNRLYWYRQTLGQGPEFLTYFQNEAQLEKSRLLSDRFSAERPKGSFSTLEIQRTEQGDSAMYLCASSLLGQGLAGEGETQYFGPGTRLLVL.

CDR3 coding DNA: TGTGCCAGCAGTATGGGGGGACTCGGGTACGAGCAGTACTTC. Amino acid sequence: CASSMGGLGYEQYF. This chain joins TRBV9 and TRBJ2-7; possibly TRBD2 for D (6 bases). The germline gives CDR1 SGDLS, CDR2 YYNGEE. CDR3 length equals 14 residues. Trimming shortened V by 5 bases and J by 4 bases, and 16 bases separated the two germline ends.

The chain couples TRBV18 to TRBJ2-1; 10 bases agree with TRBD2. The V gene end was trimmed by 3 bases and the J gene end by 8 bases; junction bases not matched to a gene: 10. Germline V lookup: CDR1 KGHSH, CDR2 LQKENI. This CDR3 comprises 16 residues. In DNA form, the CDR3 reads TGTGCCAGCTCACCTCCTAGCGGGAGTACCTCTGATGAGCAGTTCTTC. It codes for CASSPPSGSTSDEQFF.

The CDR3 DNA follows: TGTGCCAGCAGCCCGTTTGATCAGGGGGGCACTGAAGCTTTCTTT. It is translated as CASSPFDQGGTEAFF. V is TRBV14 and J is TRBJ1-1; TRBD1 aligns across 7 bases. V dropped 4 bases and J dropped 4; count of bases not matched to a gene: 9. The CDR3 covers 15 residues. Germline CDR1 is SGHDN and CDR2 is FVKESK.

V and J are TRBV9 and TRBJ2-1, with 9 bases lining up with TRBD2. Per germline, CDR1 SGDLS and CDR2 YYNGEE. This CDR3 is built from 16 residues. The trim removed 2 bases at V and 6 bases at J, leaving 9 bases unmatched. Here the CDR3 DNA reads TGTGCCAGCAGCGTCCCCGGGACTAGCATAGGCAATGAGCAGTTCTTC. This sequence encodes CASSVPGTSIGNEQFF.

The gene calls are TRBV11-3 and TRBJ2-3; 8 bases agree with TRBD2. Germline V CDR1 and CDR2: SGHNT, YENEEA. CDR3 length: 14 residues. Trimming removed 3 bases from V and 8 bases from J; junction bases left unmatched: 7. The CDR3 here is CASSLGTSIGTQYF. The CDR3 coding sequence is TGTGCCAGCAGCTTGGGGACTAGTATCGGTACGCAGTATTTT. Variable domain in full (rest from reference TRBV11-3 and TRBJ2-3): EAGVVQSPRYKIIEKKQPVAFWCNPISGHNTLYWYLQNLGQGPELLIRYENEEAVDDSQLPKDRFSAERLKGVDSTLKIQPAELGDSAVYLCASSLGTSIGTQYFGPGTRLTVL.

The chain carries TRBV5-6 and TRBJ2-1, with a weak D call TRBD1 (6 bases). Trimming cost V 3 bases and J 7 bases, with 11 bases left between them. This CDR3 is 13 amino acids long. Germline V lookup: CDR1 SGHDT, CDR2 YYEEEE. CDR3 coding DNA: TGTGCCAGCAGCTCCCCTACAGGGAATGAGCAGTTCTTC. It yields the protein CASSSPTGNEQFF. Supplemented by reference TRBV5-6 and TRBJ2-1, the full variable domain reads DAGVTQSPTHLIKTRGQQVTLRCSPKSGHDTVSWYQQALGQGPQFIFQYYEEEERQRGNFPDRFSGHQFPNYSSELNVNALLLGDSALYLCASSSPTGNEQFFGPGTRLTVL.